The rows below give T cell receptor beta chains drawn from one sample of a study of spatial heterogeneity in lung cancer. TCRdb re-called the 5' RACE reads with MiXCR, one entry per CDR3 protein. The sample records around 1,200 distinct CDR3 sequences, around a sixth being singletons. The sample in question was lung tumor tissue, obtained at surgery. The receptors were gathered from a male donor with early-stage non-small cell lung cancer. Both conserved end residues are part of each CDR3. A D gene is named only where the DNA matches it firmly. Size tells how often a clone was seen (once, few, many) or the class of an expanded clone, and some rows leave it out.

j_call	d_call	clone_size	v_call	cdr3_nt	cdr3_aa
TRBJ2-3	TRBD1	NA	TRBV11-2	TGTGCCAGCACCCCGCCGTTCGGGACAGGGGACACAGATACGCAGTATTTT	CASTPPFGTGDTDTQYF
TRBJ2-3	NA	medium-sized	TRBV7-3	TGTGCCAGCAGCTTAATAGCCAGTTTAGGAGATACGCAGTATTTT	CASSLIASLGDTQYF
TRBJ2-1	TRBD1	large	TRBV6-2/TRBV6-3	TGTGCCAGCAGCCCCGGGACAGCCTACAATGAGCAGTTCTTC	CASSPGTAYNEQFF
TRBJ2-2	NA	large	TRBV29-1	TGCAGCGTTAAACTGATAAAGGGGGATTCGGTGGACACCGGGGAGCTGTTTTTT	CSVKLIKGDSVDTGELFF
TRBJ1-2	NA	NA	TRBV9	TGTGCCAGCACCAGAGACCCCTCGGGTGGCTACACCTTC	CASTRDPSGGYTF
TRBJ2-3	NA	medium-sized	TRBV29-1	TGCAGCGTTGAAAGGGGGACCACAGATACGCAGTATTTT	CSVERGTTDTQYF
TRBJ1-5	TRBD1	medium-sized	TRBV20-1	TGCAGTGCTGCGGGGGGGACAGTGAATCAGCCCCAGCATTTT	CSAAGGTVNQPQHF
TRBJ2-7	NA	few	TRBV9	TGTGCCAGCAGCACCTCCGGCAGCCTCTCTGAGCAGTACTTC	CASSTSGSLSEQYF
TRBJ2-7	TRBD2	medium-sized	TRBV10-3	TGTGCCATCAGTGACCCCGGACTAGCCGGCTTGGAGCAGTACTTC	CAISDPGLAGLEQYF
TRBJ1-6	NA	large	TRBV7-2	TGTGCCAGCAGCTTCCAGGGACCTAGTAATTCACCCCTCCACTTT	CASSFQGPSNSPLHF
TRBJ2-7	NA	few	TRBV27	TGTGCCAGCAGTTTGTCCATACAGGCCTCCTACGAGCAGTACTTC	CASSLSIQASYEQYF
TRBJ1-2	NA	few	TRBV7-6	TGTGCCAGCAGCTTAGGCCCTGGACAGAACCGTTATGGCTACACCTTC	CASSLGPGQNRYGYTF
TRBJ1-5	NA	large	TRBV7-7	TGTGCTAGCAGTTTCCGAGGCGGGGGGGCGCGGGGCAATCAGCCCCAGCATTTT	CASSFRGGGARGNQPQHF
TRBJ1-5	NA	large	TRBV7-2	TGTGCCAGCAGCTTAGGTACCTTCCCGACCAATCAGCCCCAGCATTTT	CASSLGTFPTNQPQHF
TRBJ1-3	NA	NA	TRBV5-8	TGTGCCAGCAGCTTACCTGGTCCTTGGTTTGGAAACACCATATATTTT	CASSLPGPWFGNTIYF
TRBJ2-1	NA	NA	TRBV27	TGTGCCAGCAGTTTATGGGTTAGCACAAATGAGCAGTTCTTC	CASSLWVSTNEQFF
TRBJ2-3	NA	NA	TRBV30	TGTGCCTGGAGTTCCACAGATACGCAGTATTTT	CAWSSTDTQYF
TRBJ2-2	TRBD2	medium-sized	TRBV28	TGTGCCAGCAGCCTCTCCCCGGGGCTAGCGGGAGGGGAGCTGTTTTTT	CASSLSPGLAGGELFF
TRBJ1-2	TRBD1	NA	TRBV30	TGTGCCTGGAGCAGGGGACAGAGCTATGGCTACACCTTC	CAWSRGQSYGYTF
TRBJ2-7	NA	NA	TRBV4-3	TGCGCCAGCAGCCAAGTGCATCTAGCGTCGGGCGAGCAGTACTTC	CASSQVHLASGEQYF
TRBJ2-4	NA	NA	TRBV19	TGTACCAGTAGTATGATAGACAGGGGAGGGAACATTCAGTACTTC	CTSSMIDRGGNIQYF
TRBJ1-2	NA	medium-sized	TRBV10-1	TGCGCCAGCAGTGAAGGGGGAAACTATGGCTACACCTTC	CASSEGGNYGYTF
TRBJ2-4	NA	few	TRBV3-1	TGTGCCAGCAGCCAAGACGTAGGGACCAAAAACATTCAGTACTTC	CASSQDVGTKNIQYF
TRBJ1-5	NA	NA	TRBV19	TGTGCCAGTAGTTCGGTACGACAGGGCAATCAGCCCCAGCATTTT	CASSSVRQGNQPQHF
TRBJ1-2	NA	once	TRBV6-1	TGTGCCAGCAGTGAGGGGACGGAGTACTATGGCTACACCTTC	CASSEGTEYYGYTF
TRBJ2-2	TRBD1	medium-sized	TRBV5-1	TGCGCCAGCAGCTCAGGACAGGAGGAAACCGGGGAGCTGTTTTTT	CASSSGQEETGELFF
TRBJ2-7	NA	few	TRBV27	TGTGCCAGCAGTTTGAGTGAAACCTACGAGCAGTACTTC	CASSLSETYEQYF
TRBJ1-2	TRBD1	medium-sized	TRBV25-1	TGTGCCAGCAGTGCGCAAACAGGGGTTGGCTACACCTTC	CASSAQTGVGYTF
TRBJ2-5	NA	NA	TRBV9	TGTGCCAGCAGTTTAATTGGAGGGGGTCAAGAGACCCAGTACTTC	CASSLIGGGQETQYF
TRBJ1-6	TRBD1	many	TRBV20-1	TGCAGTGCTAGGTCCGAGACAGGGCTTAAAGCCCTCCACTTT	CSARSETGLKALHF
TRBJ1-1	NA	large	TRBV30	TGTGCCTGGTACCGGCCCGTCTCCTTGAACACTGAAGCTTTCTTT	CAWYRPVSLNTEAFF
TRBJ1-1	NA	large	TRBV2	TGTGCCAGCAGTGTAAGACTGAGGAAGACTGAAGCTTTCTTT	CASSVRLRKTEAFF
TRBJ1-1	NA	NA	TRBV6-5	TGTGCCAGCTTGCAGGGAAGGGAAGCTTTCTTT	CASLQGREAFF
TRBJ2-4	NA	NA	TRBV5-6	TGTGCCAGCAGCCCAAGAATAGCCAAAAACATTCAGTACTTC	CASSPRIAKNIQYF
TRBJ2-1	TRBD1	medium-sized	TRBV2	TGTGCCAGCAGCGCGACAGGGGACTACAATGAGCAGTTCTTC	CASSATGDYNEQFF
TRBJ1-5	NA	large	TRBV5-6	TGTGCCAGCAGCTTGGGCCGCAATCAGCCCCAGCATTTT	CASSLGRNQPQHF
TRBJ2-5	NA	medium-sized	TRBV24-1	TGTGCCACCAGTGACCGGGATTCAGCGGCGGAGACCCAGTACTTC	CATSDRDSAAETQYF
TRBJ2-5	TRBD2	medium-sized	TRBV6-6	TGTGCCAGCAGTTACGGGGGGGTAGGCTACCAAGAGACCCAGTACTTC	CASSYGGVGYQETQYF
TRBJ1-2	NA	large	TRBV29-1	TGCAGCGTTGAAGAGGGGGGCTATGGCTACACCTTC	CSVEEGGYGYTF
TRBJ2-1	NA	many	TRBV29-1	TGCAGCGCGGAAGGCGGGTGGAATAACAATGAGCAGTTCTTC	CSAEGGWNNNEQFF
TRBJ2-5	NA	NA	TRBV6-2/TRBV6-3	TGTGCCAGCAGTCGCCAAAAGGGGGTGATGACCCAGTACTTC	CASSRQKGVMTQYF
TRBJ2-7	TRBD1	medium-sized	TRBV28	TGTGCCAGCAGTTCCCCCGGGACAGGGAAGCCCTACGAGCAGTACTTC	CASSSPGTGKPYEQYF
TRBJ2-3	TRBD2	medium-sized	TRBV24-1	TGTGCCACCAGTGTATCCAAAGCGGGAGGGAAAAATACGCAGTATTTT	CATSVSKAGGKNTQYF
TRBJ2-1	TRBD1	medium-sized	TRBV5-4	TGTGCCAGCAGCCCGTTGGGGACAGGGGGCTACAATGAGCAGTTCTTC	CASSPLGTGGYNEQFF
TRBJ2-3	NA	large	TRBV29-1	TGCAGCGCGCGGCGGGACCCCGCTAGACCAGATACGCAGTATTTT	CSARRDPARPDTQYF
TRBJ1-2	NA	large	TRBV5-1	TGCGCCAGCGCTCCGGGGGACATCTCTCCCCGTGGCTACACCTTC	CASAPGDISPRGYTF
TRBJ2-7	TRBD2	few	TRBV5-1	TGCGCCAGCAGCCTGACACTAGCGGGAATTTCCTACGAGCAGTACTTC	CASSLTLAGISYEQYF
TRBJ2-2	TRBD2	medium-sized	TRBV7-8	TGTGCCAGCAGCTCTCCGGCGGGGGGGAGGCCGAACACCGGGGAGCTGTTTTTT	CASSSPAGGRPNTGELFF
TRBJ2-5	TRBD2	large	TRBV9	TGTGCCAGCAGCGTACTAGCGGGGAGCCAAGAGACCCAGTACTTC	CASSVLAGSQETQYF
TRBJ1-5	NA	medium-sized	TRBV20-1	TGCAGTGCCCAGGGTAATAGCAATCAGCCCCAGCATTTT	CSAQGNSNQPQHF
TRBJ1-3	NA	few	TRBV7-8	TGTGCCAGCAGCTTCCTGGAGGGCTCTGGAAACACCATATATTTT	CASSFLEGSGNTIYF
TRBJ1-2	TRBD1	large	TRBV18	TGTGCCAGCTCACCCTACGACAGGGTTGAGATAGGCTACACCTTC	CASSPYDRVEIGYTF
TRBJ2-7	NA	medium-sized	TRBV29-1	TGCAGCGTTAGGGGGGCGACCTACGAGCAGTACTTC	CSVRGATYEQYF
TRBJ2-6	NA	few	TRBV2	TGTGCCAGCAGGAGGGGACAACTCTCTGGGGCCAACGTCCTGACTTTC	CASRRGQLSGANVLTF